Listed here are 8 T cell receptor beta chains from one sample, sequenced in a study of blood T cells in healthy people across ages. The authors ran a second PCR of about 6 to 11 cycles using a sample-barcoded 5' primer and a J-beta primer mix. TCRdb fed the 5' RACE reads into MiXCR, producing one record per CDR3 protein. The data hold about 1.1 million distinct CDR3 sequences, with 35% to 40% observed a single time. Sequencing was performed on blood. All receptors come from a man younger than 30 in good health.

The chain links TRBV5-1 to TRBJ2-1, with 8 bases fitting TRBD2. The V segment lost 4 bases and the J segment 0 bases; nucleotides outside the gene matches: 6. This CDR3 region has 16 residues. CDR1 and CDR2 (germline): SGHRS, YFSETQ. In DNA, the CDR3 is TGCGCCAGCAGCAACACACTAGCGGACTCCTACAATGAGCAGTTCTTC. The encoded protein is CASSNTLADSYNEQFF.

The chain links TRBV4-1 to TRBJ1-1; tentatively, D is TRBD1 (5 bases). Germline V gene sequence: CDR1 MGHRA, CDR2 YSYEKL. The CDR3 has 14 amino acids. The V end lost 3 bases, the J end lost 6 bases, and 14 bases lay between the germline ends. The CDR3 is CASSQGGGPSEAFF. CDR3 nucleotide sequence: TGCGCCAGCAGCCAGGGTGGGGGACCGTCTGAAGCTTTCTTT.

The chain joins TRBV24-1 to TRBJ1-5; D is unclear. The CDR3 has 15 residues. The V gene lost 4 bases and the J gene lost 2 bases, with 11 bases spanning the gap. Germline CDR1 and CDR2: KGHDR and SFDVKD. CDR3 region: CATSDQDWGNQPQHF. The CDR3 DNA reads as TGTGCCACCAGTGACCAGGACTGGGGCAATCAGCCCCAGCATTTT.

The chain is built from TRBV20-1 and TRBJ2-3; perhaps TRBD2 as D (5 bases). The V and J ends lost 6 bases and 1 base respectively, with 11 bases between them. Germline V gene lookup returns CDR1 DFQATT and CDR2 SNEGSKA (reference sequence). This CDR3 is 13 amino acids long. The CDR3 region has the DNA TGCAGTGCAAGCGGTCCAGGCACAGATACGCAGTATTTT. This translates into CSASGPGTDTQYF.

As regards this clonotype: It may be a read error: a sequence one base away is much more abundant. The genes are TRBV29-1 and TRBJ2-7; D gene ambiguous. V gave up 4 bases and J gave up 7 bases, with 20 bases separating them. The CDR3 totals 14 residues. Germline CDR1 reads SQVTM; CDR2 reads ANQGSEA. The CDR3 spells CSVGNSNSYNEQYF. CDR3 DNA sequence: TGCAGCGTTGGGAACAGCAACTCCTACAATGAGCAGTACTTC.

The J gene is TRBJ1-1, the V gene TRBV20-1, with a weak D call TRBD1 (5 bases). Trimming took off 4 bases at V and 0 bases at J, with 15 bases between the two ends. This CDR3 region has 15 residues. CDR1 and CDR2 (germline): DFQATT, SNEGSKA (reference sequence). CDR3 protein: CSANRDVYMNTEAFF. CDR3 in DNA: TGCAGTGCTAACCGGGACGTATACATGAACACTGAAGCTTTCTTT.

Here the CDR3 DNA reads TGTGCCAGCAGCACCCCAGGGGGCAGGGGAGCCTACAATGAGCAGTTCTTC. This gives the protein CASSTPGGRGAYNEQFF. The chain uses TRBV6-2 or TRBV6-3 and TRBJ2-1, with 8 bases identical to TRBD1. With V trimmed by 6 bases and J by 2 bases, 12 bases remained unmatched. Germline CDR1 is MNHEY and CDR2 is SVGEGT. This CDR3 region has 17 residues.

The V and J genes are TRBV7-2 and TRBJ1-1; weak D call: TRBD1 (5 bases). In germline, CDR1 is SGHTA, CDR2 FQGNSA. CDR3 length: 16 residues. V lost 1 base to trimming and J lost 1 base, with 13 bases between them. The CDR3 region is CASSLGLGGGNTEAFF. CDR3 bases: TGTGCCAGCAGCTTAGGTCTTGGGGGGGGGAACACTGAAGCTTTCTTT.